The 6 T cell receptor beta chains in this list originate from one sample, sequenced in a study of regulatory T cells in long-lasting Graves disease. Time point given: newly diagnosed GD, antithyroid drugs for less than 3 months. RNA isolated from PBMCs was used to make the TCR library. According to the study, TCR beta libraries were built with iRepertoire HTBI primers and CDR3-region Arm-PCR. TCRdb analysed the multiplex PCR reads with MiXCR anew, one entry per CDR3 protein. The data hold fewer than 450,000 distinct CDR3 sequences, with 15% observed a single time. This sample also appeared in a second study, on T cells in Graves' hyperthyroidism and ophthalmopathy.

Specimen: peripheral blood mononuclear cells (PBMCs), collected at new diagnosis, from a patient treated with antithyroid drugs. The source of these receptors is a woman in her forties with Graves disease.

This clonotype was recorded at least ten times. V is TRBV28 and J is TRBJ2-5; D is ambiguous. The CDR3 consists of 11 residues. Germline V gene sequence: CDR1 MDHEN, CDR2 SYDVKM. V lost 6 bases and J lost 9, with 11 bases in between. CDR3 coding DNA: TGTGCCAGCAGCGAAAATAGGTCCCAGTACTTC. Translated: CASSENRSQYF. Using reference TRBV28 and TRBJ2-5 for the parts outside the CDR3, the full variable domain is DVKVTQSSRYLVKRTGEKVFLECVQDMDHENMFWYRQDPGLGLRLIYFSYDVKMKEKGDIPEGYSVSREKKERFSLILESASTNQTSMYLCASSENRSQYFGPGTRLLVL.

This rearrangement joins TRBV18 to TRBJ2-7; TRBD1 agrees at 7 bases. V lost 4 bases to trimming and J lost 7 bases; unmatched junction nucleotides: 7. The CDR3 sequence is 13 residues long. The germline CDR1 and CDR2 sequences are KGHSH and LQKENI. CDR3 in amino acids: CASSQRTGNEQYF. CDR3 sequence (DNA): TGTGCCAGCTCACAGAGGACAGGTAATGAGCAGTACTTC.

This clonotype was found many times. The V call is TRBV10-3, the J call TRBJ1-2; no firm D call. This CDR3 has 13 amino acids. Germline V lookup: CDR1 ENHRY, CDR2 SYGVKD. Deletions cut 4 bases from V and 4 bases from J, with 10 bases between. Here the CDR3 DNA reads TGTGCCATCAGTGTAAAGGGCTTCTATGGCTACACCTTC. It is translated as CAISVKGFYGYTF.

This clonotype was counted many times. The chain uses TRBV7-8 and TRBJ2-1, with D unclear. The V gene's germline CDR1 is SGHVS and CDR2 FQNEAQ. The germline V and J ends were trimmed by 1 base and 7 bases, with 17 bases remaining between them. This CDR3 spans 16 amino acids. The CDR3 is CASSLVVTKGRNEQFF. The CDR3 bases are TGTGCCAGCAGCTTAGTCGTAACTAAGGGAAGGAATGAGCAGTTCTTC.

Ten or more counts support this clonotype. V gene TRBV7-9 combines with J gene TRBJ1-5, with D perhaps TRBD1 (6 bases). The V end lost 0 bases, the J end lost 2 bases, and 8 bases lay between the germline ends. The germline gives CDR1 SEHNR, CDR2 FQNEAQ (reference sequence). The length of the CDR3 is 15 residues. The CDR3 reads CASSLAGAGNQPQHF. CDR3 nucleotides: TGTGCCAGCAGCTTAGCGGGGGCCGGCAATCAGCCCCAGCATTTT.

Notes on this clonotype: This may stem from a read error, because a much larger clone lies one nucleotide away. The chain links TRBV28 to TRBJ2-3; 7 bases fit TRBD1. CDR1 and CDR2 (germline): MDHEN, SYDVKM. This CDR3 has 15 amino acids. The CDR3 region has the DNA TGTGCCAGCAGTTTATCAGGGGGAGACACAGATATGCAGTATTTT. Encoded protein: CASSLSGGDTDMQYF. Variable domain in full (rest from reference TRBV28 and TRBJ2-3): DVKVTQSSRYLVKRTGEKVFLECVQDMDHENMFWYRQDPGLGLRLIYFSYDVKMKEKGDIPEGYSVSREKKERFSLILESASTNQTSMYLCASSLSGGDTDMQYFGPGTRLTVL.